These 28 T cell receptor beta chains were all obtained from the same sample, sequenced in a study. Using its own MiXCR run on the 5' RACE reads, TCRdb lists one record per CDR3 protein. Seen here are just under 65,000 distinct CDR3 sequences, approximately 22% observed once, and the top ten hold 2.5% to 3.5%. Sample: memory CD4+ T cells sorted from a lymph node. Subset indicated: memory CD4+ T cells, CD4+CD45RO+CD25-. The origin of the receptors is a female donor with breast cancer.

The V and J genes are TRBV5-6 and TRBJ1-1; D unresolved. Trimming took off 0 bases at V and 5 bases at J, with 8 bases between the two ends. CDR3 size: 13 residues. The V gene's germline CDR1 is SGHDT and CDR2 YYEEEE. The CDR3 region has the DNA TGTGCCAGCAGCTTGGATCCACGGACTGAAGCTTTCTTT. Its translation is CASSLDPRTEAFF.

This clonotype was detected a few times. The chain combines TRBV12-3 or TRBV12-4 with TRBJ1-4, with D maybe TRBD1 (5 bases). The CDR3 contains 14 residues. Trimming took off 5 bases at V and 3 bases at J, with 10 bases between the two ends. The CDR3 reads CASSPGAANEKLFF. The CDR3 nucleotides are TGTGCCAGCAGTCCCGGGGCAGCTAATGAAAAACTGTTTTTT.

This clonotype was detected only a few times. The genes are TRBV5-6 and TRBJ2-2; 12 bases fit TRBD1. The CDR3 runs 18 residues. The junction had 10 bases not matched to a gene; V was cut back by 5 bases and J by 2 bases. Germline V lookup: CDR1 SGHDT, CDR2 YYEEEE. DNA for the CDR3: TGTGCCAGCAGTCTCTGGCGGGACAGGGGGCTAAACACCGGGGAGCTGTTTTTT. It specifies CASSLWRDRGLNTGELFF.

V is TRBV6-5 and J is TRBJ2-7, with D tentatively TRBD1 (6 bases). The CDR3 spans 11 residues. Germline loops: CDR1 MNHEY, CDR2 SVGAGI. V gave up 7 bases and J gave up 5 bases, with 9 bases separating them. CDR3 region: CASTQGNEQYF. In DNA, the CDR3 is TGTGCCAGCACCCAGGGGAACGAGCAGTACTTC.

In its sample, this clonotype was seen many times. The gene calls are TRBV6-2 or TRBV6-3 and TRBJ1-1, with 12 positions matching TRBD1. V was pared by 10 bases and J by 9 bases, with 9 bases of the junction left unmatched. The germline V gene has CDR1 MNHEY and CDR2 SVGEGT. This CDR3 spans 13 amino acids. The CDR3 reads CATHRDRGRKAFF. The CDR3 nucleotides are TGTGCCACCCACCGGGACAGGGGGCGGAAAGCTTTCTTT.

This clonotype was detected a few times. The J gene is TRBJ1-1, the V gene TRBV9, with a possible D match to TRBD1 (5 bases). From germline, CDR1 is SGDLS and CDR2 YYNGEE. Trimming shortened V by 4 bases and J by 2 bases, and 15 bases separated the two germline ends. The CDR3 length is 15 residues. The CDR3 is CASSQGARVNTEAFF. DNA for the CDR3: TGTGCCAGCAGCCAGGGTGCCAGGGTTAACACTGAAGCTTTCTTT.

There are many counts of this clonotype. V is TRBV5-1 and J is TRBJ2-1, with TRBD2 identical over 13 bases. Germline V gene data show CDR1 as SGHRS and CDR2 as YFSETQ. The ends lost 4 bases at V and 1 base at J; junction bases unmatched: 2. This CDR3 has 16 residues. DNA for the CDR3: TGCGCCAGCAGCCAACTAGCGGGAGGGTCCTACAATGAGCAGTTCTTC. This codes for CASSQLAGGSYNEQFF.

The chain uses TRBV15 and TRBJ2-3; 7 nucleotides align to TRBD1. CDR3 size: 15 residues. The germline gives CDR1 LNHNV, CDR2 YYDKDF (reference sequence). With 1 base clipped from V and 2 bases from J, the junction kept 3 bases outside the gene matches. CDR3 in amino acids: CATSRADRVTDTQYF. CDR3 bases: TGTGCCACCAGCAGAGCCGACAGGGTCACAGATACGCAGTATTTT.

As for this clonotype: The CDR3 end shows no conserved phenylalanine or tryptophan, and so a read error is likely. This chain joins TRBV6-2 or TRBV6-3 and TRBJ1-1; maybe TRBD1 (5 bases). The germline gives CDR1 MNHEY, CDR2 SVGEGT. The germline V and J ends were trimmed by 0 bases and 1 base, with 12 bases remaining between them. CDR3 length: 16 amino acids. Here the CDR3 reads CASSYSTPGPNTEAFS. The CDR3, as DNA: TGTGCCAGCAGTTACTCGACACCGGGGCCGAACACTGAAGCTTTCTCT.

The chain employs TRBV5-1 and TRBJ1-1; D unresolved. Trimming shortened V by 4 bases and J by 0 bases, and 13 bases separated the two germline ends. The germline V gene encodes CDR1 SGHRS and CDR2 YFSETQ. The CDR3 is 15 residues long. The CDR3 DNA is TGCGCCAGCAGCGTGGGTTCTTCCTTGAACACTGAAGCTTTCTTT. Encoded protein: CASSVGSSLNTEAFF.

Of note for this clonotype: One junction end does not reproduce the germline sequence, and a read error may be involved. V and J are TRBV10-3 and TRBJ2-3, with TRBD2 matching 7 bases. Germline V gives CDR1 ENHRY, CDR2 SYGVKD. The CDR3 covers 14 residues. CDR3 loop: CAISESTSTDAQYF. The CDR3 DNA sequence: TGTGCCATCAGTGAGTCGACTAGCACAGATGCGCAGTATTTT.

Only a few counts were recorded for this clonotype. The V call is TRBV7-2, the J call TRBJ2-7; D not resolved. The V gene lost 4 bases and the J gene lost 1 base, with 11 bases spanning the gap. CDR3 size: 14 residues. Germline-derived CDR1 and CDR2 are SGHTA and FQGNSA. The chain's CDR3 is CASSSTQSSYEQYF. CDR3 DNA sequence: TGTGCCAGCAGCTCAACACAGAGTTCCTACGAGCAGTACTTC.

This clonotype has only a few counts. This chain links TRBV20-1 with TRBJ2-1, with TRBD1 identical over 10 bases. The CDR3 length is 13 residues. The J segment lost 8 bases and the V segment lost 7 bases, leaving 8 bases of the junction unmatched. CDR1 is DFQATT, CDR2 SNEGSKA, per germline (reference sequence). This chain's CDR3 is CSVADRGLYEQFF. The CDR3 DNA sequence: TGCAGTGTAGCCGACAGGGGGCTCTATGAGCAGTTCTTC.

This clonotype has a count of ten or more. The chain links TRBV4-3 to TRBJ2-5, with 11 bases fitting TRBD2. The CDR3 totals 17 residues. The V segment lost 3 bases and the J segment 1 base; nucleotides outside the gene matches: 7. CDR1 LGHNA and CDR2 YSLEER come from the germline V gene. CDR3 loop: CASSQDLAGGPQETQYF. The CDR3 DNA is TGCGCCAGCAGCCAGGATTTAGCGGGAGGGCCCCAAGAGACCCAGTACTTC.

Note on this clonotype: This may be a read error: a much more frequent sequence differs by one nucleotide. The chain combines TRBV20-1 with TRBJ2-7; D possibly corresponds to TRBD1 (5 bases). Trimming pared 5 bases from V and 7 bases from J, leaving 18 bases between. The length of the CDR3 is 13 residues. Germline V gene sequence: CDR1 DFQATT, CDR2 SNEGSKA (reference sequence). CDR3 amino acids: CSASSNGAREQYF. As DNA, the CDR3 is TGCAGTGCTTCCTCAAATGGGGCCCGGGAGCAGTACTTC.

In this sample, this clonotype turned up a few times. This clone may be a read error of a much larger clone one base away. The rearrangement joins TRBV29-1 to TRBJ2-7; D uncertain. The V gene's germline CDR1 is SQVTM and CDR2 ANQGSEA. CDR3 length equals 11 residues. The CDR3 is CRAREIYEQYF. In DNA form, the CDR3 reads TGCAGGGCCCGAGAGATCTACGAGCAGTACTTC.

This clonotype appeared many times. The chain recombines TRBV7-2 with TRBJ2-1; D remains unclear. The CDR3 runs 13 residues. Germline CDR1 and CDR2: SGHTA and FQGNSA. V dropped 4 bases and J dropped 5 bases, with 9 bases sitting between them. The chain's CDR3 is CASSSYINNEQFF. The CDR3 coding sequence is TGTGCCAGCAGCTCGTATATTAACAATGAGCAGTTCTTC.

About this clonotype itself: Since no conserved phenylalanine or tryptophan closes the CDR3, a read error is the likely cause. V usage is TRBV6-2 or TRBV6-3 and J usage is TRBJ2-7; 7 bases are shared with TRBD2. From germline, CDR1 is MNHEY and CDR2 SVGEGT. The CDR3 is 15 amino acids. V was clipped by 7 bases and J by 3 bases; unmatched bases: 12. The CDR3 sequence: CASKSPGGWDYEQYL. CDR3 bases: TGTGCCAGCAAAAGTCCGGGGGGTTGGGACTACGAGCAGTACCTC.

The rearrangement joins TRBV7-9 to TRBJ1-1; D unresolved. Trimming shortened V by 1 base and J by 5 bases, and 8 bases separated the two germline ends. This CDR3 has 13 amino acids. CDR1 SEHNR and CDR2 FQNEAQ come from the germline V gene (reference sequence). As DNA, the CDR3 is TGTGCCAGCAGCTTAGAGGGCAGAACTGAAGCTTTCTTT. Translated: CASSLEGRTEAFF.

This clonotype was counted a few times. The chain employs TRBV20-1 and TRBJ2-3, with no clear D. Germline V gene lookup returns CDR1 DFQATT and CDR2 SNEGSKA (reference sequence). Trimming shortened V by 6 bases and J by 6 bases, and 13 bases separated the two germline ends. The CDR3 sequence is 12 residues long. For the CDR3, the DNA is TGCAGTGCGTTGACCTATACGGATACGCAGTATTTT. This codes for CSALTYTDTQYF.

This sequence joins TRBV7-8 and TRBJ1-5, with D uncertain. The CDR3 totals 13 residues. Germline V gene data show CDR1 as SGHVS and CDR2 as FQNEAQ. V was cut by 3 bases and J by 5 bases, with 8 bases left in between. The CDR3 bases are TGTGCCAGCAGCTTCGCTGTGGATCAGCCCCAGCATTTT. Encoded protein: CASSFAVDQPQHF. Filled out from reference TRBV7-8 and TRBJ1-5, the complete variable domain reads GAGVSQSPRYKVAKRGQDVALRCDPISGHVSLFWYQQALGQGPEFLTYFQNEAQLDKSGLPSDRFFAERPEGSVSTLKIQRTQQEDSAVYLCASSFAVDQPQHFGDGTRLSIL.

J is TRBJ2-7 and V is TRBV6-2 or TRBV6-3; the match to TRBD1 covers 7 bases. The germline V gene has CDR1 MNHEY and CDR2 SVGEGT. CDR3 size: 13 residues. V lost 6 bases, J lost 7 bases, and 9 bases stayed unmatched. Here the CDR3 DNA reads TGTGCCAGCAGACAACTAGGGACAGTTGAGCAGTACTTC. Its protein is CASRQLGTVEQYF.

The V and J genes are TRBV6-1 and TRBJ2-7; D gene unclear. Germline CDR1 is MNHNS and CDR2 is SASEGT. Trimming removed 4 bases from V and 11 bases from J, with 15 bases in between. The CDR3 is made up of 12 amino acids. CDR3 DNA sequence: TGTGCCAGCAGTGCTTATGAGTCCTCGAAGTACTTC. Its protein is CASSAYESSKYF.

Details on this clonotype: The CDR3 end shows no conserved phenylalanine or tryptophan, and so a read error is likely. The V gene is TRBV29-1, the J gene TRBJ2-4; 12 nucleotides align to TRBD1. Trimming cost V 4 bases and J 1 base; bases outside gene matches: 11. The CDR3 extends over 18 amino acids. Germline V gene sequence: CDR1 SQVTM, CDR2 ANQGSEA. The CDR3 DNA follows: TGCAGCGTTGCGGTCGGGACAGGGGGCGCGGGGGCCAAAAACATTCAGTACCTC. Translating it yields CSVAVGTGGAGAKNIQYL.

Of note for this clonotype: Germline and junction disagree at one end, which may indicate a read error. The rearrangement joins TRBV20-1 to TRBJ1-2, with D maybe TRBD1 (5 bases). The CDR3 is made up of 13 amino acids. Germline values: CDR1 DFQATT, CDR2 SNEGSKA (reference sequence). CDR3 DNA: TGCAGGGCTAGTGAACAGGAGAACTATGGCTACACCTTC. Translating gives CRASEQENYGYTF.

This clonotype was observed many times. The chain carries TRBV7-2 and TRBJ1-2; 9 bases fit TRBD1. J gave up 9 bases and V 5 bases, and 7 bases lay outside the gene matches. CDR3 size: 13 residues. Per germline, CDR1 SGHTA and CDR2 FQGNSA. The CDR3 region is CASSGRDRVRYTF. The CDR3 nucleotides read TGTGCCAGCAGCGGCCGGGACAGGGTTCGCTACACCTTC.

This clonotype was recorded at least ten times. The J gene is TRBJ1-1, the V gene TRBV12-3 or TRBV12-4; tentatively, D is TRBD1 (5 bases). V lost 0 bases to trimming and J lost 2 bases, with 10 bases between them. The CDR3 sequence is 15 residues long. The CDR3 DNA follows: TGTGCCAGCAGTTTAGCGGGACGGTTAAACACTGAAGCTTTCTTT. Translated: CASSLAGRLNTEAFF.

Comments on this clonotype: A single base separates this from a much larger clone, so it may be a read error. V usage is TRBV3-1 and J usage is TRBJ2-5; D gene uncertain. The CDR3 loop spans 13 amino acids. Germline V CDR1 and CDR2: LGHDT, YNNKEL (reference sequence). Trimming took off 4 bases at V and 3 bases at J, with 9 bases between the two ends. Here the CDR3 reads CASSLQTEETQYF. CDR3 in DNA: TGTGCCAGCAGCCTTCAAACTGAAGAGACCCAGTACTTC.